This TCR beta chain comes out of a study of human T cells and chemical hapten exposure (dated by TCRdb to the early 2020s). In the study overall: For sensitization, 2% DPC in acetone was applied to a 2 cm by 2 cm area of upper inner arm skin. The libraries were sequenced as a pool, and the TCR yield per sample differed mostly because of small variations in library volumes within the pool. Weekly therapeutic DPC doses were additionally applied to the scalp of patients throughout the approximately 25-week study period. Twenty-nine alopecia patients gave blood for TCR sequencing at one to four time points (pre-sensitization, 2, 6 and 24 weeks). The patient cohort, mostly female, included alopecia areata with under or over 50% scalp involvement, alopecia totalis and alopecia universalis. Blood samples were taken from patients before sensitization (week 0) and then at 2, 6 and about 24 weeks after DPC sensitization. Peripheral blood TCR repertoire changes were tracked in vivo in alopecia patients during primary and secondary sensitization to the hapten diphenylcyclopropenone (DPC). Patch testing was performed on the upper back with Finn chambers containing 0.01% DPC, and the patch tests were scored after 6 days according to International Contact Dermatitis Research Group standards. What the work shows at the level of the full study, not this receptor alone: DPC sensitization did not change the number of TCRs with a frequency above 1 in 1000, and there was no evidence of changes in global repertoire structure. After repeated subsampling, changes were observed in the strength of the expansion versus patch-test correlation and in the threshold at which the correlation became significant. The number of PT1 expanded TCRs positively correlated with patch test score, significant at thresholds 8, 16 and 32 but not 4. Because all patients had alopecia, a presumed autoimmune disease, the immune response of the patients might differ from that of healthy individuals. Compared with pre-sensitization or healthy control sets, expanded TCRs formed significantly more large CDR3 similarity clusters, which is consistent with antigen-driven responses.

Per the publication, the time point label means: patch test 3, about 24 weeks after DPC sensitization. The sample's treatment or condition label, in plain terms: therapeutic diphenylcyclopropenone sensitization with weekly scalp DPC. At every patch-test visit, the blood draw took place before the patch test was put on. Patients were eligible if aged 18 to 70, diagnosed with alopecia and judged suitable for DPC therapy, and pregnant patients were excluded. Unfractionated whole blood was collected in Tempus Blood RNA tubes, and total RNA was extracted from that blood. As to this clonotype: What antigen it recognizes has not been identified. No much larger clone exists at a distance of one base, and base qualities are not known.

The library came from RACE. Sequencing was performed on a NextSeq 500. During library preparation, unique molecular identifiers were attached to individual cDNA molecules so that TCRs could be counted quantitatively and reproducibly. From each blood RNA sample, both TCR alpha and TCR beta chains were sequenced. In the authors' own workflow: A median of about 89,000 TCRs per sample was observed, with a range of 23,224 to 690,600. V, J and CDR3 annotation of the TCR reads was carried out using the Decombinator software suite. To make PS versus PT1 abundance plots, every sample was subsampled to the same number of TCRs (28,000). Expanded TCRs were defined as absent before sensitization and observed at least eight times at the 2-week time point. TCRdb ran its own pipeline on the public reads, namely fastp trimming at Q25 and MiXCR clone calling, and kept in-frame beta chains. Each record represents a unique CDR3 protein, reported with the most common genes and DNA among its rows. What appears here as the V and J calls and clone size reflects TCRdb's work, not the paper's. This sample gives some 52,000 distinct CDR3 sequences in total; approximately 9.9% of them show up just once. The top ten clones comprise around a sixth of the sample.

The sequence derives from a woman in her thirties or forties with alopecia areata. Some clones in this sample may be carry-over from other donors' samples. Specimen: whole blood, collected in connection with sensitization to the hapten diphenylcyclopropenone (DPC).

The CDR3 protein sequence reads: CSVYRNSYEQYF. The DNA sequence reads TGCAGCGTTTACCGAAACTCCTACGAGCAGTACTTC. The chain is assembled from TRBV29-1 and TRBJ2-7; the D gene cannot be resolved reliably. V is reduced by 5 bases and J by 0 bases, leaving a spacing of 8 bases between them. Looking up the germline V gene yields CDR1 SQVTM and CDR2 ANQGSEA. The cysteine opens and the phenylalanine closes a CDR3 of 12 amino acids. The entry retains the CDR3 DNA only, 36 bases that are in frame from base 1.